One T cell receptor (beta chain) is described in this entry. Its antigen is as yet unknown. The data derive from a study of breast tumors, draining lymph nodes, adjacent tissues. General observations from the study: Tumor repertoires ranked between lymph nodes and nontumor tissue in diversity, with V and J gene preferences. That most tumor T cells come from lymph nodes remained unproven. Luminal-like breast cancer showed significantly higher tumor–nontumor repertoire similarity than basal-like.

TCRdb redid the calling of the multiplex PCR reads with MiXCR, one entry per CDR3 protein. The sample has roughly 20,000 distinct CDR3 sequences; 25% to 40% are singletons. This CDR3 is 13 amino acids long. V trimming: 5 bases; J trimming: 1 base; junction bases outside the gene matches: 3. CDR1 is DFQATT, CDR2 SNEGSKA, per germline (reference sequence). This TCR was sampled from a female donor with breast cancer. Some clones in this sample may be carry-over from other donors' samples. The sample consisted of breast tumor tissue. The J gene is TRBJ1-1, the V gene TRBV20-1, with 8 nucleotides matching TRBD1. CDR3 amino acids: CSARQGSNTEAFF. For the CDR3, the DNA is TGCAGTGCTCGACAGGGGTCGAACACTGAAGCTTTCTTT.